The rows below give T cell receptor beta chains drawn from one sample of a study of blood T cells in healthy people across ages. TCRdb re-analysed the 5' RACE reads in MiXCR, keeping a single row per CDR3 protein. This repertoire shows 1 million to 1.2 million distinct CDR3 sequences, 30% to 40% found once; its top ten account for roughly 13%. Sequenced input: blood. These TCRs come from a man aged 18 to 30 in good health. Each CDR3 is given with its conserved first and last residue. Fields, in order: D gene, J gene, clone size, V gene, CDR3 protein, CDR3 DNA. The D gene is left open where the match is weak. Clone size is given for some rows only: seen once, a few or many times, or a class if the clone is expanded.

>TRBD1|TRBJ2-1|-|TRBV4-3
CASSQERTGGLGGQFF
TGCGCCAGCAGCCAAGAACGGACAGGGGGCTTGGGTGGGCAGTTCTTC
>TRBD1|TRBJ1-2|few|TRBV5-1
CASSFGGQESGYTF
TGCGCCAGCAGCTTCGGGGGACAGGAGAGTGGCTACACCTTC
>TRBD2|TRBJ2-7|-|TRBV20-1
CSAGGKNYEQYF
TGCAGTGCGGGGGGGAAAAACTACGAGCAGTACTTC
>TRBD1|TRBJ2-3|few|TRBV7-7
CASSPDRGEDTQYF
TGTGCCAGCAGCCCAGACAGGGGGGAAGATACGCAGTATTTT
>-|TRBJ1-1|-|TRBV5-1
CASSLRGVGEAFF
TGCGCCAGCAGCTTGAGAGGGGTCGGTGAAGCTTTCTTT
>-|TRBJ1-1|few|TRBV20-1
CSAHQGTEAFF
TGCAGTGCTCATCAGGGGACTGAAGCTTTCTTT
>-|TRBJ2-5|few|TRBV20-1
CSARATGLGQETQYF
TGCAGTGCTAGAGCGACAGGCTTGGGTCAAGAGACTCAGTACTTC
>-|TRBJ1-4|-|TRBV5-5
CASSGDATNEKLFF
TGTGCCAGCAGCGGGGATGCAACTAATGAAAAACTGTTTTTT
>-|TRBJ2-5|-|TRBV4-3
CASSQEWGRETQYF
TGCGCCAGCAGCCAAGAATGGGGTCGGGAGACCCAGTACTTC
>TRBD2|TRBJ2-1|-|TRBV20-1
CSARVVAGGHYNEQFF
TGCAGTGCTAGAGTCGTAGCGGGGGGGCACTACAATGAGCAGTTCTTC
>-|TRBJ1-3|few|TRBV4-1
CASSQGQGPGNTIYF
TGCGCCAGCAGCCAGGGGCAGGGTCCTGGAAACACCATATATTTT
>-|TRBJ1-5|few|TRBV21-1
CANRDRRIFYSNQPQHF
TGTGCCAACCGGGACAGGAGAATCTTCTATAGCAATCAGCCCCAGCATTTT
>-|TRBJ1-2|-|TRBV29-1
CSASGVLNNYGYTF
TGCAGCGCGAGTGGGGTCCTGAACAACTATGGCTACACCTTC
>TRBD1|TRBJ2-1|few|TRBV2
CATIFRGNEQFF
TGTGCAACCATTTTCAGGGGGAATGAGCAGTTCTTC